The text below deals with one TCR beta chain. The data are from a study of T cell changes during pregnancy in multiple sclerosis. The V and J ends lost 0 bases and 2 bases, in that order; junction bases with no gene match: 1. CDR3 length equals 15 residues. Germline V gene lookup returns CDR1 MNHEY and CDR2 SVGAGI. TCRdb keeps only in-frame clones here, not all; method: immunoSEQ multiplex PCR. The table has tens of thousands of clones, about 91% seen once. This specimen consisted of peripheral blood, obtained after pregnancy. This chain uses TRBV6-5 with TRBJ2-7, with 10 bases aligning to TRBD2. The source of this sequence is a female donor in good health, enrolled as a control in a pregnancy study. The CDR3: CASSYSSGRAYEQYF. The CDR3 DNA reads TGTGCCAGCAGTTACTCAAGCGGGAGGGCCTACGAGCAGTACTTC.